This TCR beta chain originates from a study of blood T cell repertoires in COVID-19. Study background: Acute-phase and convalescent COVID-19 samples originated in the United States, Italy and Spain. In each case, the material was cDNA or gDNA derived from T cells, B-cell-depleted T cells, or PBMCs.

Authors' processing steps: Counts of nucleated cells, estimated from reference gene primer amplification, were obtained. Profiled with immunoSEQ multiplex PCR; TCRdb holds only in-frame clones, not every one. D and trimming were read from the DNA, whereas the V and J calls and clone size are those reported in that table. The table shows approximately 70,000 clones, with 79% occurring only once. The junction had 10 bases not matched to a gene; V was cut back by 4 bases and J by 1 base. Germline loops: CDR1 SGHTA, CDR2 FQGNSA. This CDR3 contains 17 residues. The clonotype was recovered from a woman older than 75 with active or convalescent COVID-19. V usage is TRBV7-2 and J usage is TRBJ2-4, with TRBD2 identical over 7 bases. The sequenced material came from peripheral blood. CDR3 nucleotides: TGTGCCAGCAGCTCCCCTAGGTGGGGGGGGGCCAAAAACATTCAGTACTTC. This codes for CASSSPRWGGAKNIQYF.